The next 21 T cell receptor beta chains were all read from a single sample in a study of CD8 T cells in ankylosing spondylitis (dated by TCRdb to 2015 to 2018). To prepare the library, 5' RACE was applied. Sequencing took place on an Illumina HiSeq 2500. The public reads were reanalyzed by TCRdb: fastp trimming at Q25, MiXCR alignment, in-frame beta chains only. Rows with a matching CDR3 protein are joined into one entry that keeps the most common DNA and genes. Present in this sample are 200,000 to 250,000 distinct CDR3 sequences, around 10% of which were seen just once. The ten top clones hold 6% to 7.5% of the sample. Source material: blood, either unsorted or a sorted T cell fraction (not recorded which). All receptors derive from a male donor with ankylosing spondylitis or in good health (not recorded which).

This clonotype came up a few times. The chain links TRBV2 to TRBJ2-2, with D possibly matching TRBD1 (5 bases). Germline CDR1 is SNHLY and CDR2 is FYNNEI. Trimming removed 4 bases from V and 3 bases from J, with 12 bases in between. The CDR3 covers 15 residues. The CDR3 DNA follows: TGTGCCAGCAGTGTGCCAGGGTCGTACACCGGGGAGCTGTTTTTT. Translated: CASSVPGSYTGELFF.

The V call is TRBV7-3, the J call TRBJ2-4; TRBD2 matches 13 bases. V lost 5 bases to trimming and J lost 0 bases; unmatched junction nucleotides: 7. The CDR3 loop spans 18 amino acids. From germline, CDR1 is SGHTA and CDR2 FQGTGA. CDR3 protein: CASSPGLAGVGAKNIQYF. In DNA, the CDR3 is TGTGCCAGCAGCCCTGGACTAGCGGGGGTGGGAGCCAAAAACATTCAGTACTTC.

This clonotype was found many times. V usage is TRBV12-3 or TRBV12-4 and J usage is TRBJ2-1, with TRBD2 identical over 13 bases. Germline trimming cut 4 bases from V and 7 bases from J; bases unmatched to any gene: 4. CDR3 length equals 15 residues. The CDR3 DNA is TGTGCCAGCAGTTCACTAGCGGGAGGGCTGAATGAGCAGTTCTTC. This sequence encodes CASSSLAGGLNEQFF.

V is TRBV6-4 and J is TRBJ2-7; 14 positions agree with TRBD2. CDR3 size: 18 residues. Looked up from germline, CDR1 is MRHNA and CDR2 is SNTAGT. The junction had 6 bases not matched to a gene; V was cut back by 2 bases and J by 0 bases. The CDR3 here is CASSDRLAGGSSSYEQYF. The CDR3 DNA follows: TGTGCCAGCAGTGACCGACTAGCGGGAGGGAGTAGCTCCTACGAGCAGTACTTC.

A few counts support this clonotype. The chain carries TRBV5-1 and TRBJ2-3; D remains unclear. Germline-derived CDR1 and CDR2 are SGHRS and YFSETQ. The CDR3 spans 14 residues. Trimming left V 0 bases short and J 6 bases short, with 11 bases between. The DNA for the CDR3 is TGCGCCAGCAGCTTGGCTGGGCCGTGGGATACGCAGTATTTT. Translation gives CASSLAGPWDTQYF.

The rearrangement links TRBV9 to TRBJ2-3; weak D call: TRBD2 (6 bases). CDR3 length: 14 amino acids. The V and J ends lost 4 bases and 2 bases respectively, with 11 bases between them. The germline CDR1 and CDR2 sequences are SGDLS and YYNGEE. The CDR3 nucleotides read TGTGCCAGCAGCCCGGGACTCAACACAGATACGCAGTATTTT. Residues: CASSPGLNTDTQYF.

The chain recombines TRBV5-1 with TRBJ2-2; D assignment may be TRBD1 or TRBD2 (5 bases each). Deletions cut 4 bases from V and 6 bases from J, with 13 bases between. This CDR3 contains 14 residues. Per germline, CDR1 SGHRS and CDR2 YFSETQ. CDR3 loop: CASSIWDGAGELFF. The CDR3 DNA sequence: TGCGCCAGCAGCATCTGGGACGGCGCCGGGGAGCTGTTTTTT.

This clonotype was counted many times. The rearrangement links TRBV12-3 or TRBV12-4 to TRBJ2-7; TRBD2 might be the D (6 bases). CDR3 length equals 15 residues. V was trimmed by 3 bases and J by 3 bases, leaving 15 bases between them. The CDR3, as DNA: TGTGCCAGCAGTTTGCGAGTAGCGGAAAACTACGAGCAGTACTTC. Translated, it gives CASSLRVAENYEQYF.

This clonotype occurred many times. CDR3 amino acids: CASNQGGGPGAGEQFF. The CDR3 nucleotides are TGCGCCAGCAACCAGGGAGGGGGTCCTGGAGCCGGTGAGCAGTTCTTC. The V gene is TRBV10-2, the J gene TRBJ2-1; the D gene is possibly TRBD2 (7 bases). This CDR3 spans 16 amino acids. The V end lost 7 bases, the J end lost 9 bases, and 25 bases lay between the germline ends. CDR1 and CDR2 (germline): WSHSY, SAAADI.

This clonotype has ten or more counts. The chain is built from TRBV27 and TRBJ2-2; D might be TRBD2 (5 bases). The V end was cut by 4 bases, the J end by 1 base, with 13 bases between. The length of the CDR3 is 16 residues. Germline-derived CDR1 and CDR2 are MNHEY and SMNVEV (reference sequence). The CDR3 bases are TGTGCCAGCAGTTGGGGTGGAGGCGAGAACACCGGGGAGCTGTTTTTT. Its translation is CASSWGGGENTGELFF.

This clonotype was recorded many times. The chain links TRBV28 to TRBJ2-7; D is uncertain. V lost 3 bases and J lost 2, with 11 bases in between. Per the germline V gene, CDR1 is MDHEN and CDR2 is SYDVKM. The CDR3 has 14 residues. CDR3 sequence: CASSFGDATYEQYF. The CDR3 DNA reads TGTGCCAGCAGTTTTGGGGATGCGACCTACGAGCAGTACTTC. Filled out from reference TRBV28 and TRBJ2-7, the complete variable domain reads DVKVTQSSRYLVKRTGEKVFLECVQDMDHENMFWYRQDPGLGLRLIYFSYDVKMKEKGDIPEGYSVSREKKERFSLILESASTNQTSMYLCASSFGDATYEQYFGPGTRLTVT.

The rearrangement uses TRBV2 and TRBJ1-2; tentatively, D is TRBD1 (5 bases). In germline, CDR1 is SNHLY, CDR2 FYNNEI. Trimming shortened V by 6 bases and J by 0 bases, and 8 bases separated the two germline ends. The CDR3 extends over 13 amino acids. CDR3 nucleotides: TGTGCCAGCAGGGGACGTTCTAACTATGGCTACACCTTC. Its translation is CASRGRSNYGYTF.

Ten or more counts support this clonotype. The chain employs TRBV5-1 and TRBJ2-2; D perhaps matches TRBD1 (5 bases). CDR1 is SGHRS, CDR2 YFSETQ, per germline. The CDR3 extends over 16 amino acids. Trimming took off 4 bases at V and 2 bases at J, with 15 bases between the two ends. The CDR3 nucleotides are TGCGCCAGCAGCCAAACCCCCGACAGAAACACCGGGGAGCTGTTTTTT. As protein: CASSQTPDRNTGELFF.

Many counts were recorded for this clonotype. V and J are TRBV12-3 or TRBV12-4 and TRBJ1-1, with TRBD1 as a possible D gene (5 bases). Between the trimmed V and J ends, which lost 7 bases and 6 bases, there was a span of 9 bases. The CDR3 is 11 amino acids. Here the CDR3 reads CASKRGAEAFF. The DNA for the CDR3 is TGTGCCAGCAAGAGAGGGGCTGAAGCTTTCTTT.

This clonotype was recorded a few times. The chain is built from TRBV5-1 and TRBJ2-7; D is unresolved. V lost 4 bases, J lost 2 bases, and 16 bases lay in between. CDR3 length: 15 amino acids. Germline V lookup: CDR1 SGHRS, CDR2 YFSETQ. Here the CDR3 reads CASSPGHTGPYEQYF. CDR3 DNA: TGCGCCAGCAGCCCTGGTCATACGGGCCCCTACGAGCAGTACTTC.

As regards this clonotype: This may be a read error: a much more frequent sequence differs by one nucleotide. The genes are TRBV20-1 and TRBJ2-5; a possible D gene is TRBD1 (6 bases). Deletions cut 5 bases from V and 5 bases from J, with 12 bases between. The CDR3 has 12 residues. Germline CDR1 DFQATT, CDR2 SNEGSKA (reference sequence). The CDR3 here is CSAPNRDETQYF. The CDR3 bases are TGCAGTGCTCCGAACAGGGATGAGACCCAGTACTTC.

This clonotype was seen repeatedly, ten times or more. One junction end does not reproduce the germline sequence, and a read error may be involved. The J gene is TRBJ2-5, the V gene TRBV5-1, with D unclear. This CDR3 is 12 amino acids long. The germline V gene encodes CDR1 SGHRS and CDR2 YFSETQ. The CDR3 loop reads CASSLAGETQYF. The DNA for the CDR3 is TGTGCCAGCAGCTTGGCCGGAGAGACCCAGTACTTC.

This clonotype has only a few counts. The rearrangement links TRBV2 to TRBJ2-1; D may be TRBD2 (6 bases). The CDR3 extends over 16 amino acids. The V end lost 2 bases, the J end lost 0 bases, and 11 bases lay between the germline ends. Germline V gene data show CDR1 as SNHLY and CDR2 as FYNNEI. CDR3 sequence (DNA): TGTGCCAGCAGTGAATTGCGGGGCCTCTCCTACAATGAGCAGTTCTTC. Its translation: CASSELRGLSYNEQFF.

This clonotype was seen a few times. The chain combines TRBV2 with TRBJ2-2, with a tentative D call TRBD1 (5 bases). Looked up from germline, CDR1 is SNHLY and CDR2 is FYNNEI. The CDR3 has 16 residues. Trimming left V 0 bases short and J 5 bases short, with 13 bases between. CDR3 nucleotides: TGTGCCAGCAGTGAAGCGTGGGGCAGGGTGACCGGGGAGCTGTTTTTT. Translation: CASSEAWGRVTGELFF.

The table lists this clonotype with many counts. V usage is TRBV4-1 and J usage is TRBJ1-1, with D possibly matching TRBD1 (5 bases). V lost 0 bases to trimming and J lost 5 bases, with 7 bases between them. From germline, CDR1 is MGHRA and CDR2 YSYEKL. CDR3 length: 13 amino acids. The CDR3 reads CASSQDGGTEAFF. The CDR3 DNA reads as TGCGCCAGCAGCCAAGATGGGGGGACTGAAGCTTTCTTT.

V gene TRBV19 combines with J gene TRBJ1-1; D remains ambiguous. From germline, CDR1 is LNHDA and CDR2 SQIVND (reference sequence). Trimming took off 1 base at V and 3 bases at J, with 6 bases between the two ends. The CDR3 sequence is 13 residues long. The CDR3 coding sequence is TGTGCCAGTAGTATAGGTGAGGACACTGAAGCTTTCTTT. The encoded protein is CASSIGEDTEAFF.